This T cell receptor (beta chain) was sequenced during a study of radiation and T cells in renal cell carcinoma. Notes on the study in general: Dominant CDR3 motifs occupied more repertoire in irradiated than control tumors.

Treatment here: treatment-naive control, cytoreductive nephrectomy. Generated by immunoSEQ multiplex PCR, the TCRdb table keeps only in-frame clones and is missing some. This sample carries some 16,000 clones, approximately 58% of them seen once, and the ten largest clones take about 10%. The CDR3 totals 14 residues. Per the germline V gene, CDR1 is SGHTA and CDR2 is FQGTGA. Trimming removed 8 bases at V and 1 base at J, with 11 bases between. The table lists this clone with a count of one. Its antigen is still unknown. This TCR was recovered from a middle-aged man with renal cell carcinoma. Sample: tumor tissue, taken from a patient whose treatment was nephrectomy without radiotherapy. The chain employs TRBV7-3 and TRBJ2-2; a weak D match, TRBD2 (6 bases). CDR3 DNA: TGTGCCAGCGCCGGGACTTTGAACACCGGGGAGCTGTTTTTT. This sequence encodes CASAGTLNTGELFF.